These 6 T cell receptor beta chains originate from one sample sequenced in a study of blood T cells in healthy people across ages. Combining a sample-barcoded 5' primer with a J-beta primer mix, a second PCR ran for roughly 7 to 11 cycles. MiXCR was run by TCRdb on the 5' RACE reads, yielding one entry per CDR3 protein. The repertoire consists of 1.5 million to 2 million distinct CDR3 sequences, with about 32% occurring once and the leading ten covering 11%. The sequenced sample consisted of blood. These receptor sequences come from a woman in her twenties or thirties in good health.

This clonotype has only a few counts. This chain uses TRBV7-9 with TRBJ2-5; the D gene is possibly TRBD1 (6 bases). Matching the DNA end better, TRBJ2-7 makes the J call doubtful. CDR3 length equals 14 residues. Germline V gene lookup returns CDR1 SEHNR and CDR2 FQNEAQ (reference sequence). The CDR3 DNA is TGTGCCAGCAGCTTAGGTGGCAGGGGAACCGAGCAGTACTTC. It yields the protein CASSLGGRGTEQYF.

In this sample, this clonotype turned up many times. Germline and junction disagree at one end, which may indicate a read error. J is TRBJ1-1 and V is TRBV3-1; the match to TRBD1 covers 7 bases. The CDR3 consists of 13 residues. Germline values: CDR1 LGHDT, CDR2 YNNKEL (reference sequence). The CDR3: CASSPTGLTEAFF. The CDR3 nucleotides read TGCGCCAGCAGCCCGACAGGGCTAACTGAAGCTTTCTTT.

The V call is TRBV7-9, the J call TRBJ2-3; 9 bases are shared with TRBD2. The CDR3 is 16 residues long. Germline loops: CDR1 SEHNR, CDR2 FQNEAQ (reference sequence). V was pared by 5 bases and J by 4 bases, with 10 bases of the junction left unmatched. This CDR3 is CASSPLRGREADTQYF. The CDR3 coding sequence is TGTGCCAGCAGCCCACTACGCGGGAGGGAGGCAGATACGCAGTATTTT.

This rearrangement joins TRBV20-1 to TRBJ2-7, with a weak D call TRBD1 (6 bases). This CDR3 is built from 15 residues. Looked up from germline, CDR1 is DFQATT and CDR2 is SNEGSKA (reference sequence). Deletions cut 1 base from V and 0 bases from J, with 13 bases between. CDR3 DNA sequence: TGCAGTGCTAGAGCAGGACAGAAAAGCTCCTACGAGCAGTACTTC. Amino acid sequence: CSARAGQKSSYEQYF.

This clonotype appeared a few times. At one end the junction does not follow the germline gene, possibly because of a read error. The rearrangement joins TRBV28 to TRBJ1-5; D remains unclear. The length of the CDR3 is 13 residues. Per germline, CDR1 MDHEN and CDR2 SYDVKM. CDR3 bases: TGTGCCAGCAATTTAGGGAGCAATCAGCCCCAGCATTTT. This translates into CASNLGSNQPQHF. The full variable domain, in which reference TRBV28 and TRBJ1-5 provide the parts outside the CDR3, is DVKVTQSSRYLVKRTGEKVFLECVQDMDHENMFWYRQDPGLGLRLIYFSYDVKMKEKGDIPEGYSVSREKKERFSLILESASTNQTSMYLCASNLGSNQPQHFGDGTRLSIL.

This clonotype was seen only a few times. The genes are TRBV5-1 and TRBJ2-7; the match to TRBD2 covers 11 bases. Per germline, CDR1 SGHRS and CDR2 YFSETQ. The CDR3 has 17 residues. The ends lost 2 bases at V and 0 bases at J; junction bases unmatched: 7. CDR3 region: CASSFGGTSGTSYEQYF. For the CDR3, the DNA is TGCGCCAGCAGCTTCGGCGGGACTAGCGGCACCTCCTACGAGCAGTACTTC.